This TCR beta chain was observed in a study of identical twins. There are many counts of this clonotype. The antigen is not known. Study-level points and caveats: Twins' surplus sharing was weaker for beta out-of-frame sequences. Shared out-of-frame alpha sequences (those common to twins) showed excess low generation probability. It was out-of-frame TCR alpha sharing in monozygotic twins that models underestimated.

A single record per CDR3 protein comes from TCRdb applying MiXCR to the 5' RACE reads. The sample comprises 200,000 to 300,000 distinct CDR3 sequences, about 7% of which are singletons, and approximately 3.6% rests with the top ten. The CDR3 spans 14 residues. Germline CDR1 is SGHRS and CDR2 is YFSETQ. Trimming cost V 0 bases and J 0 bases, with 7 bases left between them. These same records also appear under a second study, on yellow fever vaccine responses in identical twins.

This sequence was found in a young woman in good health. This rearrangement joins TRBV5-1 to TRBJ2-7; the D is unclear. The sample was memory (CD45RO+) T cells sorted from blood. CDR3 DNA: TGCGCCAGCAGCTTGGAAGGCTCCTCCTACGAGCAGTACTTC. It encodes CASSLEGSSYEQYF.